Listed here are 14 T cell receptor beta chains from one sample, sequenced in a study of Graves' ophthalmopathy and Graves' hyperthyroidism. Amplified TCR beta CDR3 regions were obtained using RNA transcripts as template. HTBI-primed first-round RT-PCR preceded second-round multiplex PCR. TCRdb analysed the multiplex PCR reads with MiXCR anew, one entry per CDR3 protein. The repertoire holds about 380,000 distinct CDR3 sequences, with 15% to 17% as singletons. Input material: peripheral blood. The receptors shown here come from a woman aged 18-29 years with stable Graves' hyperthyroidism.

This clonotype was seen repeatedly, ten times or more. The chain is built from TRBV29-1 and TRBJ2-5, with D maybe TRBD2 (5 bases). Trimming took 4 bases from V and 2 from J, leaving 17 bases between them. CDR1 is SQVTM and CDR2 is ANQGSEA in the germline V gene. The CDR3 sequence is 15 residues long. CDR3 sequence reads: CSVVATGWRQETQYF. CDR3 coding DNA: TGCAGCGTTGTCGCTACGGGGTGGAGGCAAGAGACCCAGTACTTC.

The J gene is TRBJ2-7, the V gene TRBV27; tentatively, D is TRBD1 or TRBD2 (6 bases each). The CDR3 has 15 residues. V shed 3 bases and J shed 4 bases, with 16 bases lying between them. From germline, CDR1 is MNHEY and CDR2 SMNVEV (reference sequence). CDR3 residues: CASSLGGAKSYEQYF. DNA of the CDR3: TGTGCCAGCAGTTTGGGGGGCGCGAAATCGTACGAGCAGTACTTC.

This clonotype was picked up many times. The chain employs TRBV4-2 and TRBJ1-5; D is uncertain. This CDR3 contains 15 residues. Germline-derived CDR1 and CDR2 are LGHNA and YNFKEQ. Trimming shortened V by 1 base and J by 1 base, and 8 bases separated the two germline ends. CDR3 coding DNA: TGTGCCAGCAGCCAAGTAATGTGGAGCAATCAGCCCCAGCATTTT. Its protein product is CASSQVMWSNQPQHF.

In its sample, this clonotype was seen many times. V usage is TRBV15 and J usage is TRBJ1-5; the D is unclear. CDR1 is LNHNV, CDR2 YYDKDF, per germline (reference sequence). The CDR3 is 14 amino acids. V shed 1 base and J shed 1 base, with 5 bases lying between them. CDR3 DNA sequence: TGTGCCACCAGCAGAGGTTGGAGCAATCAGCCCCAGCATTTT. As protein: CATSRGWSNQPQHF.

Only a few counts were recorded for this clonotype. This chain connects TRBV20-1 to TRBJ2-5; perhaps TRBD2 as D (5 bases). The CDR3 runs to 16 residues. The V gene lost 0 bases and the J gene lost 4 bases, with 18 bases spanning the gap. Germline CDR1 and CDR2: DFQATT and SNEGSKA (reference sequence). CDR3 region: CSARDPQSGWAETQYF. The CDR3 coding sequence is TGCAGTGCTAGAGATCCTCAGTCGGGGTGGGCAGAGACCCAGTACTTC.

The chain couples TRBV2 to TRBJ2-5; 7 bases match TRBD2. The CDR3 totals 15 residues. CDR1 is SNHLY, CDR2 FYNNEI, per germline. V dropped 8 bases and J dropped 0; count of bases not matched to a gene: 9. For the CDR3, the DNA is TGTGCCAGCGGAGAGGGACTACGTGACCAAGAGACCCAGTACTTC. Residues: CASGEGLRDQETQYF.

In this sample, this clonotype turned up many times. The chain joins TRBV13 to TRBJ1-5; 7 positions agree with TRBD1. Germline CDR1 reads PRHDT; CDR2 reads FYEKMQ (reference sequence). V gave up 3 bases and J gave up 0 bases; unmatched junction bases: 8. The CDR3 runs to 17 residues. The CDR3 loop is CASSLGRGLNSNQPQHF. The CDR3 nucleotides read TGTGCCAGCAGCTTGGGAAGGGGGCTCAATAGCAATCAGCCCCAGCATTTT.

This clonotype showed up many times. The chain joins TRBV12-5 to TRBJ2-7; no clear D. The CDR3 spans 11 residues. The V and J ends lost 3 bases and 4 bases respectively, with 4 bases between them. Germline values: CDR1 LGHNT, CDR2 FRNRAP. CDR3 DNA: TGTGCTAGTGGTTTTGGGTACGAGCAGTACTTC. Translated: CASGFGYEQYF.

The table lists this clonotype with many counts. The chain uses TRBV15 and TRBJ1-5, with 7 positions matching TRBD1. J lost 6 bases, V lost 0 bases, and 11 bases had no gene match. The CDR3 totals 17 residues. From germline, CDR1 is LNHNV and CDR2 YYDKDF (reference sequence). The DNA for the CDR3 is TGTGCCACCAGCAGAGATCCCTACGACAGGGAAGGTCAGCCCCAGCATTTT. The encoded protein is CATSRDPYDREGQPQHF.

This clonotype was found many times. V usage is TRBV24-1 and J usage is TRBJ1-2; TRBD1 matches at 7 bases. J lost 7 bases, V lost 5 bases, and 0 bases had no gene match. There are 11 residues in the CDR3. Germline V lookup: CDR1 KGHDR, CDR2 SFDVKD. CDR3 DNA sequence: TGTGCCACCAGTGGGGACAGTGGCTACACCTTC. Translating gives CATSGDSGYTF.

This clonotype occurred many times. The DNA of the CDR3 is TGTGCCAGCAGTTTTCGGCGCGGGTACGAGCAGTACTTC. Its translation is CASSFRRGYEQYF. The chain combines TRBV12-3 or TRBV12-4 with TRBJ2-7; possibly TRBD2 for D (5 bases). V dropped 3 bases and J dropped 4 bases, with 10 bases sitting between them. This CDR3 region has 13 residues.

This clonotype came up many times. The chain links TRBV2 to TRBJ1-5; 9 positions agree with TRBD1. Germline V lookup: CDR1 SNHLY, CDR2 FYNNEI. The V gene end was trimmed by 6 bases and the J gene end by 6 bases; junction bases not matched to a gene: 12. This CDR3 spans 16 amino acids. The CDR3 loop is CASSRTGGAIGQPQHF. As DNA, the CDR3 is TGTGCCAGCAGCCGAACAGGGGGCGCGATCGGTCAGCCCCAGCATTTT.

As for this clonotype: A much larger clone differs by one base, so this may be a read error. The genes are TRBV7-6 and TRBJ2-5; D possibly corresponds to TRBD2 (6 bases). This CDR3 has 15 amino acids. Per the germline V gene, CDR1 is SGHVS and CDR2 is FNYEAQ. The CDR3 spells CASSLASGQQETQNF. The CDR3 nucleotides are TGTGCCAGCAGCTTAGCGAGCGGGCAGCAAGAGACCCAGAACTTC.

A few counts support this clonotype. In this CDR3 the conserved last residue, phenylalanine or tryptophan, is missing, so a read error is likely. This chain links TRBV5-1 with TRBJ2-7; a weak D match, TRBD1 (6 bases). The length of the CDR3 is 13 residues. The germline CDR1 and CDR2 sequences are SGHRS and YFSETQ. V shed 4 bases and J shed 4 bases, with 12 bases lying between them. CDR3 region: CASSVGQAYEQYS. In DNA form, the CDR3 reads TGCGCCAGCAGCGTGGGACAAGCGTACGAGCAGTACTCC.